Sequencing of this T cell receptor beta chain was carried out in a study of shared clonotypes between healthy human individuals. Between the trimmed V and J ends, which lost 0 bases and 3 bases, there was a span of 9 bases. CDR1 is SGHTS, CDR2 YDEGEE, per germline. The CDR3 has 14 residues. Sequenced by immunoSEQ multiplex PCR; TCRdb stores in-frame clones only, minus some. Among about half a million clones listed, about 76% were seen once. The J gene is TRBJ1-2, the V gene TRBV5-8; a weak D match, TRBD1 (5 bases). The sequence was collected from a woman aged 40 to 50 in good health. Some clones in this sample may be carry-over from other donors' samples. The material sequenced was PBMCs. For the CDR3, the DNA is TGTGCCAGCAGCTTGGTAGGGGCGCACTATGGCTACACCTTC. Translation: CASSLVGAHYGYTF.